This T cell receptor (beta chain) was recovered during a study of beta chain features in type 1 diabetes. Study-level points and caveats: Researchers report that Type 1 diabetes patients had moderately but significantly shorter TCRB CDR3s across all four CD4+ subsets.

Concerning this clone itself: Antigen: not known. One junction end disagrees with the germline gene, perhaps due to a read error.

The CDR3 has 15 residues. Germline assignment: CDR1 MGHRA and CDR2 YSYEKL. The whole isolated RNA underwent reverse transcription, so sequencing captured expressed TCRB transcripts. The repertoire was sequenced with immunoSEQ multiplex PCR; TCRdb's copy has only in-frame clones and lacks some. Among hundreds of thousands of clones listed, roughly a tenth were seen once. This sequence joins TRBV4-1 and TRBJ2-1, with D possibly matching TRBD2 (6 bases). The receptor's source is a man in his thirties or forties with type 1 diabetes. Sequencing was carried out using naive CD4+ T cells from blood. The CDR3 region is CASSKEIRGTHEQFF. CDR3 in DNA: TGCGCCAGCAGCAAAGAGATTCGGGGGACCCATGAGCAGTTCTTC.